These 8 T cell receptor beta chains share one sample of origin, sequenced in a study of T cells in women clearing cervical HPV infection. Profiled with immunoSEQ multiplex PCR; TCRdb holds only in-frame clones, not every one. The table for this sample gives about 22,000 clones. The sequenced sample was blood buffy coat. The receptor source for this set is a woman between 18 and 70 years old with a cervical HPV16 infection that either progressed to CIN3+ or cleared (not recorded which).

On this clone itself: The CDR3 extends 3 residues past the end of the read, so its final part is completed from the germline J gene. The chain is built from TRBV5-1 and TRBJ2-3; 10 positions match TRBD1. Germline V gene lookup returns CDR1 SGHRS and CDR2 YFSETQ. The CDR3 has 15 amino acids. The CDR3 sequence: CASSPGQGSTQPQYF. The DNA read from the CDR3 is TGCGCCAGCAGCCCGGGACAGGGGTCAACTCAGCCG. Looking up the rest from reference TRBV5-1 and TRBJ2-3 gives the full variable domain: KAGVTQTPRYLIKTRGQQVTLSCSPISGHRSVSWYQQTPGQGLQFLFEYFSETQRNKGNFPGRFSGRQFSNSRSEMNVSTLELGDSALYLCASSPGQGSTQPQYFGPGTRLTVL.

Comments on this clone: The CDR3 extends 3 residues past the end of the read, so its final part is completed from the germline J gene. V usage is TRBV19 and J usage is TRBJ1-1, with D unresolved. CDR3 length: 13 amino acids. Germline V gene data show CDR1 as LNHDA and CDR2 as SQIVND (reference sequence). The sequenced CDR3 bases are TGTGCCAGTAGTATCATTGCGGAAGAGACA. It translates to CASSIIAEET. The full CDR3 reads CASSIIAEETAFF.

As concerns this clone: With the read ending 3 residues before the CDR3 end, the germline J gene is used to fill in that end. The chain has TRBV5-1 and TRBJ2-6; TRBD1 aligns across 7 bases. The CDR3 totals 15 residues. Germline-derived CDR1 and CDR2 are SGHRS and YFSETQ. The V gene end was trimmed by 4 bases and the J gene end by 2 bases; junction bases not matched to a gene: 3. The DNA read from the CDR3 is TGCGCCAGCAGCCCGGGACAGACTGGGGCCAACGTC. It specifies CASSPGQTGANV. The full-length CDR3 reads as CASSPGQTGANVLTF. Looking up the rest from reference TRBV5-1 and TRBJ2-6 gives the full variable domain: KAGVTQTPRYLIKTRGQQVTLSCSPISGHRSVSWYQQTPGQGLQFLFEYFSETQRNKGNFPGRFSGRQFSNSRSEMNVSTLELGDSALYLCASSPGQTGANVLTFGAGSRLTVL.

A remark on this clone: The read terminates 3 residues before the CDR3 end, so the remaining end is supplied by the germline J gene. The chain joins TRBV19 to TRBJ2-1, with D possibly matching TRBD2 (6 bases). V gave up 1 base and J gave up 5 bases, with 15 bases separating them. The CDR3 runs to 16 residues. The germline V gene has CDR1 LNHDA and CDR2 SQIVND (reference sequence). The covered CDR3 bases are TGTGCCAGTAGTATAGTTGGGGGACTGTTCGACAATGAG. This sequence encodes CASSIVGGLFDNE. The whole CDR3 region reads CASSIVGGLFDNEQFF.

The chain's CDR3 is CSAGKTGYTDTQYF. The DNA read from the CDR3 is TGCAGTGCTGGAAAGACAGGGTATACAGATACG. The V call is TRBV20-1, the J call TRBJ2-3; TRBD1 aligns across 7 bases. Read coverage stops 3 residues before the CDR3 terminus; the germline J gene supplies the remainder. CDR1 and CDR2 (germline): DFQATT, SNEGSKA (reference sequence). Trimming removed 5 bases from V and 3 bases from J; junction bases left unmatched: 8. CDR3 length: 14 amino acids.

A note on this clone: The CDR3 end is not reached by the read, which stops 3 residues before it; the germline J gene fills it in. V and J are TRBV19 and TRBJ2-4; possible D gene TRBD2, 7 bases. The CDR3 has 21 amino acids. Trimming cost V 3 bases and J 2 bases, with 29 bases left between them. Germline V gene lookup returns CDR1 LNHDA and CDR2 SQIVND (reference sequence). The CDR3 bases that were read are TGTGCCAGTAGTATTTCTGGAGGAGGGGGGGCCGCCTTAGGATCCAAAAACATT. Translating it yields CASSISGGGGAALGSKNI. The CDR3 as a whole reads CASSISGGGGAALGSKNIQYF.

In regard to this clone: The read finishes 3 residues shy of the CDR3 end, and the germline J gene is used to complete it. This sequence joins TRBV27 and TRBJ1-2; D not certain. Trimming pared 5 bases from V and 6 bases from J, leaving 10 bases between. CDR1 and CDR2 from the germline V gene are MNHEY and SMNVEV (reference sequence). The CDR3 loop spans 12 amino acids. The CDR3 here is CASSGRNNGYTF. The covered CDR3 bases are TGTGCCAGCAGTGGCAGGAATAATGGC.

Comment on this clone: The read is 3 residues too short to cover the CDR3 end, so that end is filled in from the germline J gene. The V and J genes are TRBV18 and TRBJ1-1, with TRBD1 matching over 7 bases. The V gene end was trimmed by 0 bases and the J gene end by 1 base; junction bases not matched to a gene: 5. CDR3 length: 16 amino acids. CDR1 and CDR2 from the germline V gene are KGHSH and LQKENI. The CDR3 DNA, read in part, is TGTGCCAGCTCACCACCGGGACAGACAAAGAACACTGAA. This encodes CASSPPGQTKNTE. The complete CDR3 reads CASSPPGQTKNTEAFF.